The rows below give T cell receptor beta chains drawn from one sample of a study of T cell responses to AZD1222 COVID-19 vaccine. Using immunoSEQ multiplex PCR, the repertoire was profiled, and TCRdb retains in-frame clones only, with some absent. Of some 180,000 clones in the sample, roughly 91% were seen once. The source was peripheral blood, collected 28 days after the second AZD1222 dose. These receptors all come from an adult who received the AZD1222 COVID-19 vaccine. CDR3s include the opening cysteine and the closing phenylalanine or tryptophan. D genes are given only for firm matches. Only some rows state a clone size, as once, few, many or a class for expanded clones.

clone size	J gene	V gene	D gene	CDR3 protein	CDR3 DNA
NA	TRBJ1-4	TRBV28	NA	CASRGVRATNEKLFF	TGTGCCAGCAGAGGGGTTAGGGCAACTAATGAAAAACTGTTTTTT
NA	TRBJ1-4	TRBV7-7	TRBD1	CASAADRGEKLFF	TGTGCCAGTGCCGCGGACAGGGGTGAAAAACTGTTTTTT
few	TRBJ2-2	TRBV4-1	TRBD2	CASSQVRLAGGSNTGELFF	TGCGCCAGCAGCCAAGTAAGACTAGCGGGGGGCTCGAACACCGGGGAGCTGTTTTTT
NA	TRBJ2-1	TRBV2	NA	CASSGTPSSYNEQFF	TGTGCCAGCAGTGGGACTCCCAGCTCCTACAATGAGCAGTTCTTC
NA	TRBJ2-3	TRBV18	NA	CASSPPYSGGSTDTQYF	TGTGCCAGCTCACCACCGTATTCGGGGGGCAGCACAGATACGCAGTATTTT
NA	TRBJ2-7	TRBV18	NA	CASSLDIGVQYF	TGTGCCAGCTCACTGGATATAGGGGTGCAGTACTTC
NA	TRBJ1-5	TRBV3-1/TRBV3-2	NA	CASSQGSAAALNQPQHF	TGTGCCAGCAGCCAAGGGTCGGCGGCAGCCCTCAATCAGCCCCAGCATTTT
NA	TRBJ2-7	TRBV7-2	NA	CASSSQGSGEQYF	TGTGCCAGCAGCTCCCAGGGCTCTGGCGAGCAGTACTTC
once	TRBJ2-5	TRBV2	NA	CASSGTRLETQYF	TGTGCCAGCAGCGGAACCAGGCTGGAGACCCAGTACTTC
once	TRBJ1-5	TRBV7-8	TRBD1	CASSLGQGVDQPQHF	TGTGCCAGCAGCCTGGGACAGGGGGTTGATCAGCCCCAGCATTTT
once	TRBJ2-1	TRBV7-2	TRBD2	CASSSNGGAGYNEQFF	TGTGCCAGCAGCTCAAACGGGGGGGCAGGTTACAATGAGCAGTTCTTC
NA	TRBJ1-1	TRBV5-6	NA	CASSLRAANTEAFF	TGTGCCAGCAGCCTCAGGGCCGCGAACACTGAAGCTTTCTTT
NA	TRBJ1-3	TRBV18	TRBD1	CASSPRSRGGDTIYF	TGTGCCAGCTCACCGAGGTCCAGGGGGGGAGACACCATATATTTT
NA	TRBJ1-1	TRBV15	NA	CATSRGGRDPLNTEAFF	TGTGCCACCAGCAGAGGGGGTAGGGACCCTCTGAACACTGAAGCTTTCTTT
NA	TRBJ2-3	TRBV5-1	NA	CASSSGGTDTQYF	TGCGCCAGCAGCTCGGGTGGTACAGATACGCAGTATTTT
NA	TRBJ2-1	TRBV9	TRBD1	CASSVQGAGYNEQFF	TGTGCCAGCAGCGTACAGGGGGCGGGTTACAATGAGCAGTTCTTC
NA	TRBJ1-3	TRBV5-1	NA	CASSTGQSSGNTIYF	TGCGCCAGCAGCACAGGACAGAGCTCTGGAAACACCATATATTTT
NA	TRBJ2-1	TRBV5-5	NA	CASSTRWGDEQFF	TGTGCCAGCAGCACCCGGTGGGGCGATGAGCAGTTCTTC
NA	TRBJ2-7	TRBV6-5	NA	CASSNQGLSSYEQYF	TGTGCCAGCAGCAATCAGGGGTTGAGCTCCTACGAGCAGTACTTC
NA	TRBJ1-1	TRBV27	NA	CASSLYGWTEAFF	TGTGCCAGCAGTTTATACGGATGGACTGAAGCTTTCTTT
NA	TRBJ1-2	TRBV19	NA	CASSRGLERGYTF	TGTGCCAGTAGTAGGGGGTTGGAGCGTGGCTACACCTTC
NA	TRBJ2-5	TRBV2	NA	CASRGGPAKETQYF	TGTGCCAGCAGGGGGGGACCAGCAAAAGAGACCCAGTACTTC
NA	TRBJ2-2	TRBV27	NA	CASSTGIGTGELFF	TGTGCCAGCAGTACAGGTATAGGAACCGGGGAGCTGTTTTTT
NA	TRBJ1-1	TRBV19	TRBD1	CASSGDRVEAFF	TGTGCCAGTAGTGGGGACAGGGTTGAAGCTTTCTTT
NA	TRBJ1-4	TRBV7-8	NA	CASSLGGGANEKLFF	TGTGCCAGCAGCTTAGGGGGAGGAGCTAATGAAAAACTGTTTTTT